This passage covers 30 T cell receptor beta chains from one sample sequenced in a study of human thymus T cells. Only in-frame clones appear in the TCRdb table, and some are missing; sequencing was by immunoSEQ multiplex PCR. The sample contains about 50,000 clones, over 90% of which appear only once. The sample was blood. Receptor source: a girl under three years old with a congenital heart defect but otherwise immunologically healthy.

This chain connects TRBV7-3 to TRBJ2-7, with no clear D. CDR1 is SGHTA and CDR2 is FQGTGA in the germline V gene. The length of the CDR3 is 13 residues. Trimming took off 0 bases at V and 3 bases at J, with 6 bases between the two ends. CDR3 protein: CASSLTDRYEQYF. The CDR3 DNA reads as TGTGCCAGCAGCTTAACGGACCGCTACGAGCAGTACTTC.

This clone was recorded only once. V and J are TRBV5-1 and TRBJ2-7, with D tentatively TRBD2 (6 bases). Trimming took off 4 bases at V and 3 bases at J, with 11 bases between the two ends. CDR1 and CDR2 from the germline V gene are SGHRS and YFSETQ. The CDR3 is 13 residues long. CDR3 nucleotide sequence: TGCGCCAGCAGCCCCCTGGGGGGCTACGAGCAGTACTTC. Amino acid sequence: CASSPLGGYEQYF.

The rearrangement links TRBV19 to TRBJ1-2; D remains ambiguous. Germline loops: CDR1 LNHDA, CDR2 SQIVND (reference sequence). The V end lost 10 bases, the J end lost 0 bases, and 18 bases lay between the germline ends. The CDR3 has 15 amino acids. CDR3: CATQKRTATNYGYTF. For the CDR3, the DNA is TGTGCCACCCAAAAAAGGACGGCGACTAACTATGGCTACACCTTC.

The rearrangement joins TRBV23-1 to TRBJ2-1, with 12 bases aligning to TRBD2. TRBV23-1 is noted as an ORF with a role that remains uncertain. The V segment lost 3 bases and the J segment 5 bases; nucleotides outside the gene matches: 5. The CDR3 extends over 16 amino acids. The CDR3, as DNA: TGCGCCAGCAGTCACTCGACTAGCGGGAGACACAATGAGCAGTTCTTC. Translation: CASSHSTSGRHNEQFF.

Written as DNA, the CDR3 is TGCGCCAGCAGCTTGGCCGGGAGGGCGACCGGGGAGCTGTTTTTT. As protein: CASSLAGRATGELFF. The chain combines TRBV5-1 with TRBJ2-2; 8 bases agree with TRBD2. From germline, CDR1 is SGHRS and CDR2 YFSETQ. J was trimmed by 5 bases and V by 0 bases; bases with no gene match: 3. The CDR3 has 15 amino acids.

The CDR3: CASSFGGVYNEQFF. The CDR3 DNA follows: TGTGCCAGCAGCTTCGGCGGAGTCTACAATGAGCAGTTCTTC. The chain links TRBV7-9 to TRBJ2-1; D not certain. The CDR3 is 14 amino acids. Between the trimmed V and J ends, which lost 3 bases and 3 bases, there was a span of 9 bases. The germline gives CDR1 SEHNR, CDR2 FQNEAQ (reference sequence).

The chain employs TRBV15 and TRBJ2-7, with 12 bases aligning to TRBD2. V was clipped by 7 bases and J by 13 bases; unmatched bases: 11. Germline V gives CDR1 LNHNV, CDR2 YYDKDF (reference sequence). The CDR3 consists of 13 residues. The CDR3 loop reads CATTTSGSSAQYF. For the CDR3, the DNA is TGTGCCACCACGACTAGCGGGAGTTCGGCCCAATACTTC.

The chain combines TRBV27 with TRBJ2-5, with TRBD1 matching over 7 bases. Germline CDR1 is MNHEY and CDR2 is SMNVEV (reference sequence). The CDR3 is 13 residues long. J was trimmed by 5 bases and V by 7 bases; bases with no gene match: 7. As DNA, the CDR3 is TGTGCCAGCACCCGACAGGGTCCGGAGACCCAGTACTTC. Its protein product is CASTRQGPETQYF.

The gene calls are TRBV14 and TRBJ1-2; tentatively, D is TRBD1 (5 bases). The CDR3 extends over 14 amino acids. V lost 2 bases to trimming and J lost 4 bases, with 11 bases between them. CDR1 is SGHDN and CDR2 is FVKESK in the germline V gene. This CDR3 reads CASSQMGLFYGYTF. The CDR3 coding sequence is TGTGCCAGCAGCCAAATGGGGCTTTTCTATGGCTACACCTTC.

The chain links TRBV28 to TRBJ2-5; D tentatively fits TRBD1 or TRBD2 (6 bases each). CDR1 MDHEN and CDR2 SYDVKM come from the germline V gene. Trimming took off 10 bases at V and 5 bases at J, with 11 bases between the two ends. CDR3 length: 11 amino acids. The CDR3 spells CATRGRETQYF. CDR3 nucleotide sequence: TGTGCCACAAGGGGGAGGGAGACCCAGTACTTC.

This rearrangement joins TRBV5-6 to TRBJ2-7; 9 bases map to TRBD1. Germline assignment: CDR1 SGHDT and CDR2 YYEEEE. CDR3 size: 15 residues. The trim removed 4 bases at V and 1 base at J, leaving 6 bases unmatched. The CDR3 region is CASSEPGQGSYEQYF. CDR3 nucleotide sequence: TGTGCCAGCAGCGAACCGGGACAGGGTTCCTACGAGCAGTACTTC.

The rearrangement joins TRBV11-2 to TRBJ2-1; D uncertain. The CDR3 spans 15 residues. Germline CDR1 and CDR2: SGHAT and FQNNGV. With 3 bases removed from V and 8 bases from J, the gap between germline ends came to 17 bases. CDR3 loop: CASSFGSTQSHEQFF. CDR3 coding DNA: TGTGCCAGCAGCTTTGGGTCCACCCAATCCCATGAGCAGTTCTTC.

CDR3 loop: CASSRPLLSYEQYF. CDR3 bases: TGTGCCAGCTCACGGCCACTGCTCTCCTACGAGCAGTACTTC. The chain is built from TRBV18 and TRBJ2-7; no clear D. CDR1 KGHSH and CDR2 LQKENI come from the germline V gene. CDR3 size: 14 residues. V lost 4 bases and J 0 bases, leaving 10 bases between the germline ends.

This rearrangement joins TRBV4-3 to TRBJ1-6, with a weak D call TRBD1 (6 bases). From germline, CDR1 is LGHNA and CDR2 YSLEER. With 2 bases removed from V and 7 bases from J, the gap between germline ends came to 15 bases. The CDR3 loop spans 16 amino acids. The CDR3 spells CASSQTRGTRNSPLHF. In DNA, the CDR3 is TGCGCCAGCAGCCAAACCAGGGGTACGCGCAATTCACCCCTCCACTTT.

The V gene is TRBV6-5, the J gene TRBJ1-2; weak D call: TRBD1 (5 bases). Germline V gene sequence: CDR1 MNHEY, CDR2 SVGAGI. V lost 4 bases and J lost 6, with 15 bases in between. This CDR3 spans 14 amino acids. CDR3 DNA: TGTGCCAGCAGTTCCTTCGCAGGGAACAATGGCTACACCTTC. Translating gives CASSSFAGNNGYTF.

The J gene is TRBJ1-3, the V gene TRBV10-2, with D hard to call. V was clipped by 5 bases and J by 2 bases, with 7 bases between them. Germline CDR1 is WSHSY and CDR2 is SAAADI. This CDR3 is built from 13 residues. The CDR3 protein is CASSSTAGNTIYF. The CDR3, as DNA: TGCGCCAGCAGTAGCACGGCTGGAAACACCATATATTTT.

This chain uses TRBV7-7 with TRBJ2-2, with TRBD2 matching over 9 bases. CDR3 length: 17 amino acids. Trimming at V came to 5 bases and at J to 2 bases, leaving 9 bases not matched to a gene. Germline V lookup: CDR1 SSHAT, CDR2 FNYEAQ (reference sequence). In DNA, the CDR3 is TGTGCCAGCAGCAGAGCCGCTAGCGGGGTTAACACCGGGGAGCTGTTTTTT. Amino acids: CASSRAASGVNTGELFF.

There are a few counts of this clone. V and J are TRBV18 and TRBJ1-1; tentatively, D is TRBD1 (6 bases). CDR3 length equals 13 residues. V was trimmed by 3 bases and J by 3 bases, leaving 8 bases between them. Germline V gives CDR1 KGHSH, CDR2 LQKENI. The CDR3 reads CASSPDRYTEAFF. The CDR3 bases are TGTGCCAGCTCACCCGACAGGTACACTGAAGCTTTCTTT.

This chain links TRBV6-1 with TRBJ1-4; possible D gene TRBD1, 5 bases. V was pared by 3 bases and J by 2 bases, with 16 bases between. Germline loops: CDR1 MNHNS, CDR2 SASEGT. This CDR3 is 17 amino acids long. The CDR3 loop is CASSERDPGGTNEKLFF. As DNA, the CDR3 is TGTGCCAGCAGTGAGAGGGATCCGGGGGGTACTAATGAAAAACTGTTTTTT.

This chain links TRBV18 with TRBJ1-1, with 10 nucleotides matching TRBD1. Germline V lookup: CDR1 KGHSH, CDR2 LQKENI. V lost 4 bases, J lost 4 bases, and 0 bases stayed unmatched. The CDR3 spans 13 residues. The CDR3 DNA reads as TGTGCCAGCTCACGGACAGGGGGCACTGAAGCTTTCTTT. Its protein product is CASSRTGGTEAFF.

This clone was picked up one time. This rearrangement joins TRBV27 to TRBJ1-1; D is ambiguous. Germline CDR1 and CDR2: MNHEY and SMNVEV (reference sequence). The CDR3 totals 14 residues. The V gene lost 2 bases and the J gene lost 8 bases, with 15 bases spanning the gap. DNA of the CDR3: TGTGCCAGCAGTTTAAAAGCTTGGGATCCGGAAGCTTTCTTT. Translation: CASSLKAWDPEAFF.

This clone came up once. The chain uses TRBV11-1 and TRBJ2-5; possibly TRBD1 or TRBD2 for D (6 bases each). The CDR3 length is 16 residues. V was clipped by 2 bases and J by 2 bases, with 15 bases between them. Germline V CDR1 and CDR2: SGHAT, FQDESV (reference sequence). CDR3 DNA sequence: TGTGCCAGCAGCTTATCCGGGGGCATCCCGCAAGAGACCCAGTACTTC. Amino acids: CASSLSGGIPQETQYF. Based on the CDR3 plus reference TRBV11-1 and TRBJ2-5, the full variable domain is EAEVAQSPRYKITEKSQAVAFWCDPISGHATLYWYRQILGQGPELLVQFQDESVVDDSQLPKDRFSAERLKGVDSTLKIQPAELGDSAMYLCASSLSGGIPQETQYFGPGTRLLVL.

This clone was seen only once. The J gene is TRBJ2-2, the V gene TRBV6-5; perhaps D is TRBD1 or TRBD2 (5 bases each). V was pared by 6 bases and J by 5 bases, with 10 bases between. The CDR3 consists of 13 residues. CDR1 and CDR2 (germline): MNHEY, SVGAGI. DNA of the CDR3: TGTGCCAGCAGGAGGGGCGGTACCGGGGAGCTGTTTTTT. Its protein product is CASRRGGTGELFF.

The rearrangement joins TRBV2 to TRBJ2-1; D is unresolved. The CDR3 is 12 residues long. Germline V gene data show CDR1 as SNHLY and CDR2 as FYNNEI. V gave up 0 bases and J gave up 8 bases, with 5 bases separating them. The CDR3 sequence: CASSEAHHEQFF. In DNA, the CDR3 is TGTGCCAGCAGTGAAGCCCACCATGAGCAGTTCTTC.

This clone occurred once. The V call is TRBV7-8, the J call TRBJ2-2, with D unclear. Looked up from germline, CDR1 is SGHVS and CDR2 is FQNEAQ. This CDR3 spans 14 amino acids. V lost 2 bases, J lost 6 bases, and 10 bases lay in between. CDR3 residues: CASSLWAAAGELFF. The DNA for the CDR3 is TGTGCCAGCAGCTTATGGGCGGCCGCCGGGGAGCTGTTTTTT.

CDR3 in amino acids: CASSDRGSETQYF. In DNA, the CDR3 is TGTGCCAGCAGCGACCGGGGGTCGGAGACCCAGTACTTC. This sequence joins TRBV5-4 and TRBJ2-5, with a possible D match to TRBD2 (6 bases). The length of the CDR3 is 13 residues. Germline values: CDR1 SGHNT, CDR2 YYREEE (reference sequence). V lost 4 bases and J lost 5, with 12 bases in between.

The chain uses TRBV2 and TRBJ1-2; tentative D call: TRBD1 (5 bases). The germline V gene has CDR1 SNHLY and CDR2 FYNNEI. The CDR3 consists of 12 residues. V dropped 8 bases and J dropped 4 bases, with 11 bases sitting between them. The CDR3 protein is CASGTGTYGYTF. The CDR3 coding sequence is TGTGCCAGCGGAACAGGTACCTATGGCTACACCTTC.

V is TRBV6-6 and J is TRBJ2-4; the D is unclear. The CDR3 contains 12 residues. CDR1 and CDR2 (germline): MNHNY, SVGAGI (reference sequence). Trimming took 8 bases from V and 9 from J, leaving 14 bases between them. As DNA, the CDR3 is TGTGCCAGCTGCAGCCAGGCCCGCATTCAGTACTTC. Its protein product is CASCSQARIQYF.

The chain has TRBV25-1 and TRBJ1-1; D is ambiguous. The CDR3 sequence is 11 residues long. The germline gives CDR1 MGHDK, CDR2 SYGVNS. V lost 5 bases, J lost 4 bases, and 5 bases lay in between. This CDR3 is CASSLGTEAFF. Here the CDR3 DNA reads TGTGCCAGCAGTCTAGGCACTGAAGCTTTCTTT.

This rearrangement joins TRBV10-3 to TRBJ1-2, with 9 bases matching TRBD1. V lost 5 bases, J lost 10 bases, and 17 bases stayed unmatched. Germline CDR1 and CDR2: ENHRY and SYGVKD. The CDR3 totals 16 residues. CDR3: CAISQNTGTGSGNYTF. DNA of the CDR3: TGTGCCATCAGTCAGAATACCGGGACAGGGTCTGGCAACTACACCTTC.